This is a list of T cell receptor beta chains from one sample in a study of blood T cell repertoires in COVID-19. TCRdb keeps only in-frame clones here, not all; method: immunoSEQ multiplex PCR. Seen here are over 110,000 clones, 65% to 90% observed once, and the top ten hold more than 8.5%. The sequenced sample consisted of peripheral blood. The source is a man aged 55 to 70 with active or convalescent COVID-19. Both conserved end residues are trimmed from each CDR3. A D gene is named only where the DNA matches it firmly.

j_gene	d_gene	len	v_gene	CDR3aa
TRBJ2-7	NA	10	TRBV10-3	ATRESSYEQY
TRBJ1-6	NA	13	TRBV5-4	ASSGGAGEDSPLH
TRBJ2-3	NA	13	TRBV4-3	ASSQSAGSTDTQY
TRBJ2-7	TRBD1	12	TRBV7-8	ASSYRDRASEQY
TRBJ1-2	TRBD1	13	TRBV7-9	ASSLSDRANYGYT
TRBJ1-1	NA	11	TRBV2	ASIEEMNTEAF
TRBJ1-5	TRBD1	14	TRBV4-1	ASSQPLRGQGQPQH
TRBJ2-5	TRBD2	14	TRBV27	ASSFLSAGGQETQY
TRBJ2-7	TRBD2	13	TRBV7-8	ASSRGLAGGGEQY
TRBJ1-2	NA	13	TRBV24-1	ATSDPYSGFYGYT
TRBJ1-6	NA	12	TRBV6-5	ASRRREGNSPLH
TRBJ1-3	TRBD1	15	TRBV7-8	ASSSGTGARSGNTIY
TRBJ1-2	NA	12	TRBV6-5	ASSPGEANYGYT
TRBJ1-5	TRBD1	12	TRBV18	ASSPDRANQPQH
TRBJ2-7	NA	14	TRBV10-3	AIRSGTREGEYEQY
TRBJ2-7	NA	11	TRBV3-1/TRBV3-2	ASSPGPAYEQY
TRBJ1-1	NA	13	TRBV7-9	ASSFTGYENTEAF
TRBJ2-7	NA	13	TRBV19	ASSATDKGSYEQY
TRBJ1-2	NA	11	TRBV15	ATSRVGNYGYT
TRBJ2-5	NA	17	TRBV4-1	ASSQDVWREQENQETQY
TRBJ1-4	NA	10	TRBV10-2	ASRQFNEKLF
TRBJ1-2	NA	10	TRBV30	AWSRQGYGYT
TRBJ2-5	NA	10	TRBV6-5	ASSSQGETQY
TRBJ2-1	TRBD2	13	TRBV10-2	ASRLSGSAYNEQF
TRBJ1-4	TRBD1	14	TRBV27	ASSLGTGAGNEKLF
TRBJ1-2	TRBD1	14	TRBV19	ASSIDRGHRGYGYT
TRBJ2-3	NA	10	TRBV15	ATSREEREQY
TRBJ1-2	TRBD1	13	TRBV6-5	ASSPGTEANYGYT
TRBJ2-1	TRBD2	17	TRBV4-1	ASSQDWGVVASGHNEQF
TRBJ1-2	TRBD1	12	TRBV5-1	ASSTLDRVYGYT
TRBJ2-1	NA	11	TRBV19	ATKLRNYNEQF
TRBJ1-2	TRBD1	15	TRBV4-1	ASSHRTGPSRNYGYT
TRBJ1-1	NA	9	TRBV7-2	ASSWETEAF
TRBJ2-1	TRBD2	16	TRBV5-3	ARSPTSDLPRSYNEQF
TRBJ2-2	TRBD2	15	TRBV25-1	ASSERLAGGPPGELF
TRBJ1-3	NA	13	TRBV9	ASSVDTDSGNTIY
TRBJ1-5	TRBD1	16	TRBV6-2/TRBV6-3	ASRPTGDRGLSNQPQH
TRBJ1-2	TRBD1	12	TRBV6-5	ASRPDRGGGGYT
TRBJ1-3	NA	13	TRBV11-3	ASSFVSGAGNTIY
TRBJ2-7	TRBD1	13	TRBV18	ASSPTGTGGYEQY